This TCR beta chain was captured in a study of blood T cell repertoires in COVID-19. Across the study: From T cells, B-cell-depleted T cells, or PBMCs came the material, which was cDNA or gDNA.

Produced via immunoSEQ multiplex PCR; TCRdb's table is partial and in-frame only. The data show around 170,000 clones, 84% seen once. Source material: peripheral blood. The clonotype comes from a man younger than 35 with active or convalescent COVID-19.

CDR3 residues: CATSTLRLENYNEQFF. CDR3 DNA sequence: TGTGCCACCAGCACCCTGAGACTGGAAAATTACAATGAGCAGTTCTTC. The chain is built from TRBV15 and TRBJ2-1; D gene unclear. The CDR3 is 16 residues long. Germline CDR1 and CDR2: LNHNV and YYDKDF (reference sequence). V shed 4 bases and J shed 4 bases, with 17 bases lying between them.